This T cell receptor beta chain was identified in a study of blood T cells in healthy people across ages. The table lists this clonotype with a few counts. Its antigen remains unidentified. The second PCR ran roughly 6 to 11 cycles with a sample-barcoded 5' primer and J-beta primers. Using its own MiXCR run on the 5' RACE reads, TCRdb lists one record per CDR3 protein. The repertoire includes fewer than 600,000 distinct CDR3 sequences, roughly a quarter of them detected once, and under 4.5% sits in the top ten. Isolated per sample were at least 7 million PBMCs. The germline gives CDR1 LGHNA, CDR2 YNFKEQ. The CDR3 runs to 16 residues. The V and J ends lost 2 bases and 5 bases respectively, with 16 bases between them. The study's findings and limits: Percentage of naive T cells showed a strong correlation with TCR beta diversity.

A further study also used this sample, focusing on T cells of mothers and their children. That paper adds: The study found slightly higher but non-significant overlap in related versus unrelated mother-child pairs.

V is TRBV4-2 and J is TRBJ2-1; the D is unclear. The specimen sequenced was blood. This TCR was recovered from a boy aged 2 to 10 in good health. The CDR3 reads CASSQTLLRDDNEQFF. Written as DNA, the CDR3 is TGTGCCAGCAGCCAAACTCTCCTTAGAGACGACAATGAGCAGTTCTTC.